These T cell receptor beta chains were read from a single sample in a study of blood T cells in healthy people across ages. TCRdb analysed the 5' RACE reads with MiXCR anew, one entry per CDR3 protein. The table lists around 750,000 distinct CDR3 sequences, 53% of them singletons. The sample taken for sequencing was blood. The receptors stem from an older man in good health. Both conserved end residues are part of each CDR3. D genes are given only for firm matches. The size entry is marked missing in some rows and otherwise reads once, few, many or a size class.

few | TRBD1 | TRBJ2-7 | TRBV9 | CASSPRLQGDYEQYF | TGTGCCAGCAGCCCTCGATTACAGGGGGATTACGAGCAGTACTTC
once | TRBD2 | TRBJ2-1 | TRBV11-3 | CASSLDPGLDMEQFF | TGTGCCAGCAGCTTAGATCCGGGACTAGATATGGAGCAGTTCTTC
. | TRBD1 | TRBJ1-1 | TRBV20-1 | CSASRQGANTEAFF | TGCAGTGCTTCCCGGCAGGGGGCTAACACTGAAGCTTTCTTT
. | TRBD2 | TRBJ2-1 | TRBV12-5 | CASGRAGTYNEQFF | TGTGCTAGTGGCAGAGCGGGAACCTACAATGAGCAGTTCTTC
few | TRBD1 | TRBJ2-7 | TRBV5-4 | CASSSTGGEQYF | TGTGCCAGCAGCTCAACAGGGGGCGAGCAGTACTTC
. | . | TRBJ1-2 | TRBV28 | CASSLTTGRGGYGYTF | TGTGCCAGCAGCCTAACAACGGGCAGGGGAGGATATGGCTACACCTTC
. | . | TRBJ1-4 | TRBV11-2 | CASSARDGQGKLFF | TGTGCCAGCAGCGCCAGAGACGGTCAGGGAAAACTGTTTTTT
few | . | TRBJ1-2 | TRBV2 | CASRARDLYGYTF | TGTGCCAGCAGGGCCAGGGACCTCTATGGCTACACCTTC
. | . | TRBJ1-2 | TRBV5-1 | CASSLAGELHYGYTF | TGCGCCAGCAGCTTGGCGGGGGAACTACACTATGGCTACACCTTC
few | TRBD2 | TRBJ2-7 | TRBV20-1 | CSARDQRAGLPEQYF | TGCAGTGCTAGAGATCAACGAGCGGGATTACCCGAGCAGTACTTC
. | . | TRBJ2-3 | TRBV6-2/TRBV6-3 | CASSYSVRYAYF | TGTGCCAGCAGTTACTCGGTCAGATACGCGTATTTT
. | . | TRBJ2-7 | TRBV28 | CASIRTAPYEQYF | TGTGCCAGCATAAGGACAGCCCCCTACGAGCAGTACTTC
. | TRBD2 | TRBJ2-3 | TRBV20-1 | CSARDFAGGRDTQYF | TGCAGTGCTAGAGATTTTGCGGGAGGGAGAGATACGCAGTATTTT
. | . | TRBJ2-3 | TRBV5-1 | CASLVSGGPQDTQYF | TGCGCCAGCCTCGTTAGCGGAGGCCCCCAGGATACGCAGTATTTT
. | TRBD1 | TRBJ1-6 | TRBV25-1 | CASTGTANSPLHF | TGTGCCAGCACAGGGACAGCCAATTCACCCCTCCACTTT
. | . | TRBJ2-3 | TRBV5-6 | CASSPNSGLYAYF | TGTGCCAGCAGCCCCAACTCAGGGTTATACGCGTATTTT
. | . | TRBJ1-1 | TRBV2 | CASCSVTEDSEAFF | TGTGCCAGCTGTAGTGTCACAGAAGACTCTGAAGCTTTCTTT
few | TRBD1 | TRBJ1-2 | TRBV3-1 | CASSQSGTGVYGGYTF | TGTGCCAGCAGCCAAAGTGGGACAGGGGTGTACGGTGGCTACACCTTC
. | TRBD2 | TRBJ2-3 | TRBV20-1 | CSAGGVTSGSSDTQYF | TGCAGTGCTGGAGGGGTGACTAGCGGGAGTTCAGATACGCAGTATTTT
. | . | TRBJ1-1 | TRBV6-1 | CASSERIDTEAFF | TGTGCCAGCAGTGAGAGGATAGACACTGAAGCTTTCTTT
few | . | TRBJ1-1 | TRBV12-3/TRBV12-4 | CASSLARTGNTEAFF | TGTGCCAGCAGTTTAGCCCGGACGGGGAACACTGAAGCTTTCTTT
few | . | TRBJ2-1 | TRBV10-3 | CAISESTPVEFF | TGTGCCATCAGTGAGTCGACCCCCGTTGAGTTCTTC
. | TRBD2 | TRBJ2-4 | TRBV25-1 | CASSSFLGGEIAKNIQYF | TGTGCCAGCAGTTCCTTCCTCGGGGGGGAGATAGCCAAAAACATTCAGTACTTC
. | . | TRBJ2-5 | TRBV28 | CASRVGGREETQYF | TGTGCCAGCAGGGTTGGGGGGCGGGAAGAGACCCAGTACTTC
. | . | TRBJ1-1 | TRBV29-1 | CSVGGRANTEAFF | TGCAGCGTTGGTGGCAGAGCGAACACTGAAGCTTTCTTT
few | . | TRBJ2-7 | TRBV29-1 | CSVEDGRSSYEQYF | TGCAGCGTTGAAGATGGTCGGAGCTCCTACGAGCAGTACTTC
. | . | TRBJ2-1 | TRBV5-1 | CASSARDWPTIGQFF | TGCGCCAGCAGCGCCCGGGACTGGCCGACAATCGGGCAGTTCTTC
. | . | TRBJ1-6 | TRBV12-3/TRBV12-4 | CASSVRDRSPLHF | TGTGCCAGCAGTGTTAGGGATCGTTCACCCCTCCACTTT